The clone carrying this T cell receptor beta chain was detected only a few times. These data belong to a study of Graves' ophthalmopathy and Graves' hyperthyroidism. RNA transcripts were the source from which TCR beta CDR3 regions were amplified. RT-PCR in the first round used HTBI primers; a second-round multiplex PCR followed. Via MiXCR, TCRdb re-called the multiplex PCR reads, giving one row per CDR3 protein. The sample holds about 590,000 distinct CDR3 sequences, under 45% seen once. Patients newly diagnosed with hyperthyroidism, under 2 months' duration, were aged 18 to 65, the study reports. Uncontrolled infections, pregnancy, lactation or other autoimmune diseases led to patient exclusion. In germline, CDR1 is MNHNS, CDR2 SASEGT. The CDR3 is 14 amino acids. J lost 3 bases, V lost 4 bases, and 4 bases had no gene match.

This rearrangement joins TRBV6-1 to TRBJ1-1; 8 bases agree with TRBD1. Sequencing was carried out using peripheral blood or thyroid tissue (not recorded which). The sequence came from an adult man with Graves' hyperthyroidism. For the CDR3, the DNA is TGTGCCAGCAGTGCAACAGGGGGAGACACTGAAGCTTTCTTT. Translation: CASSATGGDTEAFF.